This T cell receptor beta chain was identified during a study of shared clonotypes between healthy human individuals. This clone was counted only a few times. The same CDR3 can be traced to other DNA sequences in this sample. Trimming removed 0 bases from V and 5 bases from J; junction bases left unmatched: 3. The CDR3 sequence is 14 residues long. Germline values: CDR1 SGHRS, CDR2 YFSETQ. Profiled with immunoSEQ multiplex PCR; TCRdb holds only in-frame clones, not every one. The sample lists about 640,000 clones, about two thirds occurring once. The sequencing sample was made of memory CD4+ T cells sorted from blood. The sample's subset: CD45RA-negative fraction. The TCR originated in a woman under 40 in good health. The chain links TRBV5-1 to TRBJ2-5, with 8 bases fitting TRBD1. This chain's CDR3 is CASSLGQGKETQYF. The CDR3 region has the DNA TGCGCCAGCAGCTTGGGACAGGGGAAGGAGACCCAGTACTTC. The entire variable domain, with the rest obtained from reference TRBV5-1 and TRBJ2-5, is as follows: KAGVTQTPRYLIKTRGQQVTLSCSPISGHRSVSWYQQTPGQGLQFLFEYFSETQRNKGNFPGRFSGRQFSNSRSEMNVSTLELGDSALYLCASSLGQGKETQYFGPGTRLLVL.